This entry concerns a single T cell receptor beta chain. Assay used: immunoSEQ multiplex PCR; TCRdb lists only in-frame clones, some missing. Seen here are over 100,000 clones, 80% to 85% observed once, and the top ten hold nearly 0.85%. These data originate in a study of blood T cell repertoires in COVID-19. Study context: PBMCs, B-cell-depleted T cells, or T cells were the source of the cDNA or gDNA that made up the material.

Germline V gene lookup returns CDR1 LNHDA and CDR2 SQIVND (reference sequence). This CDR3 comprises 13 residues. The J segment lost 7 bases and the V segment lost 4 bases, leaving 5 bases of the junction unmatched. This TCR came from a woman aged 70-85 years with acute or convalescent COVID-19. The sample taken for sequencing was peripheral blood. The chain employs TRBV19 and TRBJ1-2, with TRBD1 matching over 8 bases. CDR3 bases: TGTGCCAGTAGTACGGACAGGGCGGGTGGCTACACCTTC. It encodes CASSTDRAGGYTF.